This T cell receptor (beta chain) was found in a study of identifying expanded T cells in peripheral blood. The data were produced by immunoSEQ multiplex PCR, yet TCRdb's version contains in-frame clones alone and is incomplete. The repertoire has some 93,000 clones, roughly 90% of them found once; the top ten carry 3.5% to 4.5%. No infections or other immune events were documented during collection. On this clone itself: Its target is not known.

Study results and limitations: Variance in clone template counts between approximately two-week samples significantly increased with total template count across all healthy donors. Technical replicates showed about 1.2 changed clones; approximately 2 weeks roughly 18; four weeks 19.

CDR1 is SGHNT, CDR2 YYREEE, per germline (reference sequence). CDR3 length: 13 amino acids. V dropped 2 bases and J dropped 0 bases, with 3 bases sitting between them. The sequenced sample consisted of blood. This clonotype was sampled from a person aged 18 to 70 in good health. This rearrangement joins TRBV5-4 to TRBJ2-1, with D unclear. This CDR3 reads CASSFVSYNEQFF. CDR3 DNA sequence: TGTGCCAGCAGCTTTGTCTCCTACAATGAGCAGTTCTTC. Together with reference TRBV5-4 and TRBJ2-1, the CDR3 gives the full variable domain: ETGVTQSPTHLIKTRGQQVTLRCSSQSGHNTVSWYQQALGQGPQFIFQYYREEENGRGNFPPRFSGLQFPNYSSELNVNALELDDSALYLCASSFVSYNEQFFGPGTRLTVL.